This T cell receptor (beta chain) was sequenced during a study of T cell changes during pregnancy in multiple sclerosis. The V gene's germline CDR1 is LNHDA and CDR2 SQIVND (reference sequence). J was trimmed by 3 bases and V by 4 bases; bases with no gene match: 11. The CDR3 is made up of 18 amino acids. Only in-frame clones appear in the TCRdb table, and some are missing; sequencing was by immunoSEQ multiplex PCR. The table has approximately 98,000 clones, roughly 94% seen once. The chain combines TRBV19 with TRBJ2-1; 11 bases are a match to TRBD2. The TCR was taken from a female donor in good health, enrolled as a control in a pregnancy study. This specimen consisted of peripheral blood, obtained after pregnancy. The CDR3 region has the DNA TGTGCCAGTAGTAGGTCCCCCGGGACTAGCGGACTCTACAATGAGCAGTTCTTC. Amino acids: CASSRSPGTSGLYNEQFF.